The 15 T cell receptor beta chains below were found in one sample sequenced in a study of graft-versus-host responses after intestinal transplantation (dated by TCRdb to the early 2020s). Libraries were made using the immunoSEQ multiplex PCR assay. TCRdb obtained this table from immuneACCESS and retained in-frame rearrangements with V and J assigned. These tables miss some clones; where compared with another copy, unresolved V genes account for less than half of the shortfall, and the remainder is unexplained. This sample has over 10,000 clones in its table, and approximately 85% of those were observed once. Of the sample, 20% to 30% falls within the top ten clones. This sample comprised PBMCs, obtained after intestinal transplantation. The receptors were sampled from a human patient who received an intestinal transplant, so some T cells may come from the graft donor.

The rearrangement links TRBV10-1 to TRBJ2-7; 8 nucleotides agree with TRBD1. The junction had 8 bases not matched to a gene; V was cut back by 0 bases and J by 4 bases. The CDR3 is 16 residues long. Germline V gene data show CDR1 as WNHNN and CDR2 as SYGVQD (reference sequence). CDR3: CASSESSGTGIYEQYF. CDR3 sequence (DNA): TGCGCCAGCAGTGAGTCTTCTGGGACAGGTATTTACGAGCAGTACTTC.

The chain recombines TRBV11-2 with TRBJ2-1; D perhaps matches TRBD1 (6 bases). Germline loops: CDR1 SGHAT, CDR2 FQNNGV. Trimming removed 1 base at V and 11 bases at J, with 9 bases between. This CDR3 has 12 residues. Here the CDR3 DNA reads TGTGCCAGCAGCTTAGTTACAGGGAAGCAGTTCTTC. Translating it yields CASSLVTGKQFF.

The chain couples TRBV5-6 to TRBJ2-7, with 8 bases aligning to TRBD1. V lost 3 bases to trimming and J lost 6 bases; unmatched junction nucleotides: 5. There are 13 residues in the CDR3. From germline, CDR1 is SGHDT and CDR2 YYEEEE. CDR3 protein: CASSSGTGGEQYF. DNA of the CDR3: TGTGCCAGCAGCTCTGGGACAGGTGGCGAGCAGTACTTC.

The chain recombines TRBV7-9 with TRBJ2-1; D tentatively fits TRBD1 or TRBD2 (5 bases each). Germline V CDR1 and CDR2: SEHNR, FQNEAQ (reference sequence). Trimming pared 3 bases from V and 12 bases from J, leaving 9 bases between. This CDR3 is built from 11 residues. Here the CDR3 DNA reads TGTGCCAGCAGCTTGGGACCCTTGCAGTTCTTC. Its translation: CASSLGPLQFF.

This chain connects TRBV19 to TRBJ2-7, with D unresolved. The CDR3 covers 15 residues. Trimming left V 6 bases short and J 2 bases short, with 17 bases between. Germline lookup yields CDR1 LNHDA and CDR2 SQIVND (reference sequence). CDR3 nucleotide sequence: TGTGCCAGTAGAAAATCCCAGGATCCAGCCTACGAGCAGTACTTC. It specifies CASRKSQDPAYEQYF.

This chain links TRBV7-9 with TRBJ2-3; D is ambiguous. The CDR3 is 13 amino acids. CDR1 and CDR2 from the germline V gene are SEHNR and FQNEAQ (reference sequence). V was cut by 5 bases and J by 3 bases, with 9 bases left in between. The chain's CDR3 is CASSPPLTDTQYF. The CDR3 DNA follows: TGTGCCAGCAGCCCGCCACTAACAGATACGCAGTATTTT.

This clone was detected once. The J gene is TRBJ2-1, the V gene TRBV4-1; 9 nucleotides align to TRBD2. J lost 9 bases, V lost 4 bases, and 7 bases had no gene match. CDR3 size: 14 residues. Germline CDR1 reads MGHRA; CDR2 reads YSYEKL. CDR3 DNA sequence: TGCGCCAGCAGCCTGCGGCGGGAGGGAGGTGAGCAGTTCTTC. Protein: CASSLRREGGEQFF.

The chain uses TRBV4-1 and TRBJ2-7; D perhaps matches TRBD2 (7 bases). Deletions cut 0 bases from V and 0 bases from J, with 15 bases between. The CDR3 runs 17 residues. Germline CDR1 and CDR2: MGHRA and YSYEKL. The CDR3 sequence is CASSQDWGGLFSYEQYF. The DNA of the CDR3 is TGCGCCAGCAGCCAAGATTGGGGGGGGCTTTTCTCCTACGAGCAGTACTTC.

This clone showed up just a few times. The rearrangement uses TRBV6-1 and TRBJ2-3; the D call may be TRBD1 or TRBD2 (5 bases each). Trimming stripped 6 bases from V and 1 base from J, with 14 bases between. Germline V gene sequence: CDR1 MNHNS, CDR2 SASEGT. This CDR3 spans 15 amino acids. The DNA of the CDR3 is TGTGCCAGCAGCCGGGACGGCGGACGCACAGATACGCAGTATTTT. Its translation: CASSRDGGRTDTQYF.

V and J are TRBV7-2 and TRBJ2-7; 10 positions match TRBD2. This CDR3 is built from 16 residues. Looked up from germline, CDR1 is SGHTA and CDR2 is FQGNSA. V lost 3 bases and J lost 1; bases outside the gene matches: 6. The CDR3 DNA is TGTGCCAGCAGCTTGGTGGGACTAGCGACTTCCTACGAGCAGTACTTC. It translates to CASSLVGLATSYEQYF.

This chain joins TRBV14 and TRBJ2-5; 9 nucleotides agree with TRBD1. The CDR3 has 15 residues. Germline CDR1 SGHDN, CDR2 FVKESK. With 3 bases clipped from V and 5 bases from J, the junction kept 7 bases outside the gene matches. CDR3 in amino acids: CASSQYRGLWETQYF. CDR3 DNA: TGTGCCAGCAGCCAGTACAGGGGGCTTTGGGAGACCCAGTACTTC.

This chain joins TRBV29-1 and TRBJ1-2; 7 bases agree with TRBD1. The CDR3 sequence is 13 residues long. Germline values: CDR1 SQVTM, CDR2 ANQGSEA. The V segment lost 2 bases and the J segment 2 bases; nucleotides outside the gene matches: 2. The CDR3 DNA reads TGCAGCGTTGAAAGGGACAGCAACTATGGCTACACCTTC. Its protein is CSVERDSNYGYTF.

The V call is TRBV11-1, the J call TRBJ2-7, with unresolved D. Germline loops: CDR1 SGHAT, CDR2 FQDESV (reference sequence). Trimming shortened V by 5 bases and J by 2 bases, and 13 bases separated the two germline ends. The CDR3 sequence is 14 residues long. The CDR3 coding sequence is TGTGCCAGCAGCCCTAATCAAAACCCCTACGAGCAGTACTTC. Its translation: CASSPNQNPYEQYF.

This clone has just one count. V and J are TRBV7-9 and TRBJ2-1; 10 bases are a match to TRBD2. Germline V gives CDR1 SEHNR, CDR2 FQNEAQ (reference sequence). This CDR3 has 16 residues. V lost 3 bases to trimming and J lost 3 bases; unmatched junction nucleotides: 5. The DNA of the CDR3 is TGTGCCAGCAGCTTGTTACTAGCGGGGAACTACAATGAGCAGTTCTTC. This sequence encodes CASSLLLAGNYNEQFF.

The chain uses TRBV19 and TRBJ1-3; D gene uncertain. V was shortened by 1 base and J by 4 bases, with 11 bases between the two germline ends. The CDR3 is 15 amino acids. Germline loops: CDR1 LNHDA, CDR2 SQIVND (reference sequence). This chain's CDR3 is CASSIAAVSGNTIYF. The DNA of the CDR3 is TGTGCCAGTAGTATAGCTGCGGTGAGCGGAAACACCATATATTTT.